This T cell receptor beta chain is from a study of blood T cell repertoires in COVID-19. This clone was observed a single time. CDR3 length: 15 amino acids. Germline V CDR1 and CDR2: GTSNPN, SVGIG (reference sequence). Trimming cost V 4 bases and J 1 base, with 16 bases left between them. Produced via immunoSEQ multiplex PCR; TCRdb's table is partial and in-frame only. The table has hundreds of thousands of clones, under 90% seen once; the top ten hold under 5%. The J gene is TRBJ1-2, the V gene TRBV30, with D hard to call. This sequence originates from a man aged 25-45 years with acute COVID-19. Source material: PBMCs or T cells enriched from blood (not recorded which). The CDR3 reads CAWTPYGVFNYGYTF. Written as DNA, the CDR3 is TGTGCCTGGACTCCCTACGGAGTATTTAACTATGGCTACACCTTC.